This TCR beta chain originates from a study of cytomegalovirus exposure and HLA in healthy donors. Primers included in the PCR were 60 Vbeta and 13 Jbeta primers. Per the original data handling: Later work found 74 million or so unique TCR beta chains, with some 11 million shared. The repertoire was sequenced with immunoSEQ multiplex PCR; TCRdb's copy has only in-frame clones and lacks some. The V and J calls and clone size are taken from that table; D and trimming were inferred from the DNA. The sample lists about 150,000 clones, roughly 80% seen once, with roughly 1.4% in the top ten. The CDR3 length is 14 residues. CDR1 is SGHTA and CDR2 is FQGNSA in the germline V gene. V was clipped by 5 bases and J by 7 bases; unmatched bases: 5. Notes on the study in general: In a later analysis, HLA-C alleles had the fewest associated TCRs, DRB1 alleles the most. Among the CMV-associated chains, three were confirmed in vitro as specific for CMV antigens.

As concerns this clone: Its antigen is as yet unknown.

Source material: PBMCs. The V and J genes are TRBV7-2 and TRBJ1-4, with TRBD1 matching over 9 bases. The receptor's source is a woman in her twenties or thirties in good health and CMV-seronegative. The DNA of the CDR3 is TGTGCCAGCAGCCCGGACAGGGGAGGTGAAAAACTGTTTTTT. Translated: CASSPDRGGEKLFF.